Listed here are 32 T cell receptor beta chains from one sample, sequenced in a study of control samples from healthy donors and cancer patients. Measured with immunoSEQ multiplex PCR; TCRdb has only the in-frame clones, and not every one. The data hold about 110,000 clones, with around four fifths observed a single time. The sequenced material came from blood. These TCRs come from a woman aged 45-65 years in good health.

There are a few counts of this clone. Sequence at one end of the junction differs from germline and may be a read error. The genes are TRBV7-7 and TRBJ2-5, with D possibly being TRBD2 (6 bases). This CDR3 is 14 amino acids long. Germline assignment: CDR1 SSHAT and CDR2 FNYEAQ (reference sequence). The CDR3, as DNA: TGTGCTAGCAGCTTAGGAATGGGGGGAGAGACCCAGTACTTC. Its protein product is CASSLGMGGETQYF.

This clone was observed a handful of times. The V and J genes are TRBV6-1 and TRBJ2-1, with 8 bases fitting TRBD2. This CDR3 region has 16 residues. CDR1 is MNHNS, CDR2 SASEGT, per germline. V lost 0 bases to trimming and J lost 4 bases; unmatched junction nucleotides: 5. CDR3 loop: CASSEAGVAGYNEQFF. CDR3 nucleotides: TGTGCCAGCAGTGAAGCCGGGGTAGCGGGGTACAATGAGCAGTTCTTC.

The CDR3 bases are TGTGCCAGCAGTTTCATGCGGGGGGCGGGAGATACGCAGTATTTT. It specifies CASSFMRGAGDTQYF. The rearrangement links TRBV27 to TRBJ2-3; 8 positions agree with TRBD2. Germline CDR1 and CDR2: MNHEY and SMNVEV (reference sequence). The CDR3 sequence is 15 residues long. With V trimmed by 3 bases and J by 5 bases, 7 bases remained unmatched.

The chain has TRBV28 and TRBJ1-2; 12 bases line up with TRBD1. V was clipped by 6 bases and J by 7 bases; unmatched bases: 12. Germline V gene data show CDR1 as MDHEN and CDR2 as SYDVKM. The CDR3 is 16 amino acids. The DNA of the CDR3 is TGTGCCAGCAGCACCCCCGGGACAGGGGGCTTAGGTGGCTACACCTTC. As protein: CASSTPGTGGLGGYTF.

The rearrangement uses TRBV27 and TRBJ1-4, with 7 bases matching TRBD1. With 4 bases clipped from V and 6 bases from J, the junction kept 5 bases outside the gene matches. The CDR3 length is 14 residues. Per the germline V gene, CDR1 is MNHEY and CDR2 is SMNVEV (reference sequence). In DNA, the CDR3 is TGTGCCAGCAGTTCTTCAGGGGGTTATGAAAAACTGTTTTTT. This codes for CASSSSGGYEKLFF.

The V call is TRBV6-6, the J call TRBJ1-2; TRBD1 is a possible D gene (5 bases). Germline V gives CDR1 MNHNY, CDR2 SVGAGI (reference sequence). The CDR3 is 12 amino acids. V lost 2 bases and J lost 6, with 7 bases in between. This CDR3 reads CASSYTGDGYTF. CDR3 DNA sequence: TGTGCCAGCAGTTACACGGGGGATGGCTACACCTTC.

V gene TRBV28 combines with J gene TRBJ2-3, with 7 bases lining up with TRBD2. The germline CDR1 and CDR2 sequences are MDHEN and SYDVKM. After removal of 5 bases from V and 8 bases from J, the junction contained 10 bases not matched to a gene. CDR3 length equals 14 residues. The CDR3 DNA is TGTGCCAGCAGTGTTACTAGCGACCGGATTACGCAGTATTTT. Amino acids: CASSVTSDRITQYF. The full variable domain, rest sourced from reference TRBV28 and TRBJ2-3, is DVKVTQSSRYLVKRTGEKVFLECVQDMDHENMFWYRQDPGLGLRLIYFSYDVKMKEKGDIPEGYSVSREKKERFSLILESASTNQTSMYLCASSVTSDRITQYFGPGTRLTVL.

The chain couples TRBV11-3 to TRBJ2-7; no clear D gene. The CDR3 has 12 amino acids. Trimming took off 3 bases at V and 2 bases at J, with 5 bases between the two ends. Germline-derived CDR1 and CDR2 are SGHNT and YENEEA. As DNA, the CDR3 is TGTGCCAGCAGCTTCCGTACCTACGAGCAGTACTTC. It encodes CASSFRTYEQYF.

The chain recombines TRBV10-2 with TRBJ1-4; D is unclear. This CDR3 comprises 14 residues. The germline V and J ends were trimmed by 3 bases and 4 bases, with 9 bases remaining between them. Looked up from germline, CDR1 is WSHSY and CDR2 is SAAADI. CDR3 region: CASSEVSINEKLFF. The CDR3 region has the DNA TGCGCCAGCAGTGAAGTGTCTATTAATGAAAAACTGTTTTTT.

This clone showed up just once. In DNA, the CDR3 is TGTGCCAGTAGTATAGAAGGGGGCCGCTCCTACGAGCAGTACTTC. Translated: CASSIEGGRSYEQYF. This chain uses TRBV19 with TRBJ2-7, with 7 bases that match TRBD1. Germline lookup yields CDR1 LNHDA and CDR2 SQIVND (reference sequence). The CDR3 runs to 15 residues. V dropped 0 bases and J dropped 0; count of bases not matched to a gene: 2.

This rearrangement joins TRBV4-2 to TRBJ2-1, with 13 bases fitting TRBD2. Germline assignment: CDR1 LGHNA and CDR2 YNFKEQ. Trimming cost V 6 bases and J 8 bases; bases outside gene matches: 7. This CDR3 contains 15 residues. The CDR3 region is CASSRTSGGWDEQFF. CDR3 coding DNA: TGTGCCAGCAGTCGGACTAGCGGGGGCTGGGATGAGCAGTTCTTC.

V and J are TRBV15 and TRBJ2-5, with 7 positions matching TRBD1. CDR3 size: 14 residues. The germline V gene encodes CDR1 LNHNV and CDR2 YYDKDF (reference sequence). With 1 base clipped from V and 5 bases from J, the junction kept 4 bases outside the gene matches. The CDR3 nucleotides read TGTGCCACCAGCAGAGGGGGCAGGGGGGAGACCCAGTACTTC. This sequence encodes CATSRGGRGETQYF.

The chain links TRBV4-3 to TRBJ1-5; D might be TRBD1 (5 bases). Germline assignment: CDR1 LGHNA and CDR2 YSLEER. The V end was cut by 0 bases, the J end by 0 bases, with 9 bases between. CDR3 length equals 16 residues. The CDR3 bases are TGCGCCAGCAGCCAAGAAACAGGTTATAGCAATCAGCCCCAGCATTTT. Protein: CASSQETGYSNQPQHF.

This clone came up once. V gene TRBV6-5 combines with J gene TRBJ1-1, with 10 positions matching TRBD1. CDR1 and CDR2 (germline): MNHEY, SVGAGI. The CDR3 length is 13 residues. Trimming cost V 6 bases and J 12 bases; bases outside gene matches: 10. The DNA for the CDR3 is TGTGCCAGCAGGGACAGGGGGTCTCGGGAAACTTTCTTT. The encoded protein is CASRDRGSRETFF.

The genes are TRBV19 and TRBJ2-5; TRBD1 is a possible D gene (6 bases). The length of the CDR3 is 14 residues. Germline V lookup: CDR1 LNHDA, CDR2 SQIVND (reference sequence). Between the trimmed V and J ends, which lost 7 bases and 2 bases, there was a span of 14 bases. Here the CDR3 DNA reads TGTGCCAGTATGTTATCAGGGGAACAAGAGACCCAGTACTTC. Translated, it gives CASMLSGEQETQYF.

The J gene is TRBJ2-7, the V gene TRBV13, with a possible D match to TRBD1 (5 bases). Germline loops: CDR1 PRHDT, CDR2 FYEKMQ (reference sequence). This CDR3 contains 14 residues. With 3 bases removed from V and 0 bases from J, the gap between germline ends came to 9 bases. CDR3 residues: CASSFLGASYEQYF. The CDR3 DNA is TGTGCCAGCAGCTTCCTTGGGGCCTCCTACGAGCAGTACTTC.

The chain uses TRBV2 and TRBJ2-1; possible D gene TRBD1, 5 bases. V lost 2 bases and J lost 4, with 12 bases in between. The CDR3 is 15 amino acids. Germline V gene data show CDR1 as SNHLY and CDR2 as FYNNEI. As DNA, the CDR3 is TGTGCCAGCAGTGAAATGGGGCCCGAATACAATGAGCAGTTCTTC. This encodes CASSEMGPEYNEQFF.

The J gene is TRBJ1-1, the V gene TRBV5-6; D is perhaps TRBD1 (5 bases). This CDR3 is 14 amino acids long. Germline CDR1 SGHDT, CDR2 YYEEEE. V shed 3 bases and J shed 3 bases, with 12 bases lying between them. DNA of the CDR3: TGTGCCAGCAGCTATGACCCCAGGGACACTGAAGCTTTCTTT. This gives the protein CASSYDPRDTEAFF.

The rearrangement uses TRBV12-3 or TRBV12-4 and TRBJ2-1; 7 bases agree with TRBD2. This CDR3 has 13 amino acids. Trimming took 2 bases from V and 9 from J; bases not matched to a gene: 4. Here the CDR3 DNA reads TGTGCCAGCAGTTTAATCAGGGAGGGTGAGCAGTTCTTC. Its protein product is CASSLIREGEQFF.

This chain connects TRBV10-3 to TRBJ1-2; D uncertain. V was pared by 2 bases and J by 10 bases, with 11 bases between. CDR3 length equals 12 residues. The germline V gene encodes CDR1 ENHRY and CDR2 SYGVKD. The CDR3: CAISETKWNYTF. CDR3 bases: TGTGCCATCAGTGAGACCAAGTGGAACTACACCTTC.

The chain combines TRBV27 with TRBJ1-2, with D perhaps TRBD1 (5 bases). The CDR3 has 14 residues. The germline V gene encodes CDR1 MNHEY and CDR2 SMNVEV (reference sequence). Trimming shortened V by 0 bases and J by 4 bases, and 9 bases separated the two germline ends. CDR3 sequence reads: CASSLSSGSYGYTF. Here the CDR3 DNA reads TGTGCCAGCAGTTTATCGTCAGGGAGCTATGGCTACACCTTC.

This clone was counted once. V usage is TRBV7-8 and J usage is TRBJ1-5; no definite D call. Germline V lookup: CDR1 SGHVS, CDR2 FQNEAQ. The CDR3 is 13 amino acids. The ends were cut back, 5 bases at V and 9 bases at J, with 14 bases in the middle. CDR3 sequence (DNA): TGTGCCAGCAGCCGCTCCGGGTCGGCGCCCCAGCATTTT. This gives the protein CASSRSGSAPQHF.

A word on this clone: One junction end does not reproduce the germline sequence, and a read error may be involved. The chain links TRBV11-2 to TRBJ2-3, with D possibly called TRBD1 or TRBD2 (6 bases each). The CDR3 has 15 residues. Germline values: CDR1 SGHAT, CDR2 FQNNGV. CDR3 in DNA: TGTGCCAGCAGCCTAGACGGGGGCCCCACAGATACGCAGTATTTT. Encoded protein: CASSLDGGPTDTQYF. The full variable domain, rest sourced from reference TRBV11-2 and TRBJ2-3, is EAGVAQSPRYKIIEKRQSVAFWCNPISGHATLYWYQQILGQGPKLLIQFQNNGVVDDSQLPKDRFSAERLKGVDSTLKIQPAKLEDSAVYLCASSLDGGPTDTQYFGPGTRLTVL.

The chain carries TRBV5-1 and TRBJ2-2; no reliable D call. The germline V gene encodes CDR1 SGHRS and CDR2 YFSETQ. This CDR3 has 13 residues. Trimming stripped 1 base from V and 3 bases from J, with 4 bases between. CDR3 region: CASSLTDTGELFF. The DNA of the CDR3 is TGCGCCAGCAGCTTGACCGACACCGGGGAGCTGTTTTTT.

J is TRBJ1-2 and V is TRBV10-3; possible D gene TRBD1, 5 bases. This CDR3 region has 15 residues. Looked up from germline, CDR1 is ENHRY and CDR2 is SYGVKD. The V end lost 1 base, the J end lost 0 bases, and 9 bases lay between the germline ends. Here the CDR3 DNA reads TGTGCCATCAGTGAGTACGGGGGATCTAACTATGGCTACACCTTC. It yields the protein CAISEYGGSNYGYTF.

This chain's CDR3 is CASSQWRQGGLNQPQHF. DNA of the CDR3: TGTGCCAGCAGCCAATGGCGGCAGGGCGGTCTCAATCAGCCCCAGCATTTT. The chain links TRBV16 to TRBJ1-5, with D possibly TRBD1 on 5 matching bases. V shed 1 base and J shed 3 bases, with 16 bases lying between them. The CDR3 consists of 17 residues. CDR1 and CDR2 from the germline V gene are KGHSY and FQNENV.

This clone is termed large (0.1 to 1%). This rearrangement joins TRBV18 to TRBJ2-3; D ambiguous. The length of the CDR3 is 13 residues. The V gene's germline CDR1 is KGHSH and CDR2 LQKENI. V lost 2 bases to trimming and J lost 2 bases, with 5 bases between them. The CDR3 region has the DNA TGTGCCAGCTCACCAAGGCACACAGATACGCAGTATTTT. Translating it yields CASSPRHTDTQYF.

This clone showed up just a few times. The rearrangement joins TRBV6-2 or TRBV6-3 to TRBJ1-5, with no clear D. This CDR3 spans 15 amino acids. The ends were cut back, 1 base at V and 3 bases at J, with 10 bases in the middle. The germline V gene has CDR1 MNHEY and CDR2 SVGEGT. CDR3 bases: TGTGCCAGCAGTTACTATCTGGGAGTCAATCAGCCCCAGCATTTT. Amino acid sequence: CASSYYLGVNQPQHF.

This chain connects TRBV19 to TRBJ1-3; TRBD1 is a possible D gene (5 bases). From germline, CDR1 is LNHDA and CDR2 SQIVND (reference sequence). V lost 3 bases to trimming and J lost 2 bases, with 8 bases between them. CDR3 length equals 14 residues. The CDR3 DNA sequence: TGTGCCAGTAGTATGGCAGGGACTGGAAACACCATATATTTT. It specifies CASSMAGTGNTIYF.

This clone was seen only once. V is TRBV7-8 and J is TRBJ1-1; D uncertain. Trimming cost V 1 base and J 3 bases, with 6 bases left between them. Germline values: CDR1 SGHVS, CDR2 FQNEAQ. The CDR3 loop spans 13 amino acids. DNA of the CDR3: TGTGCCAGCAGCTTAGTTTCCTACACTGAAGCTTTCTTT. This codes for CASSLVSYTEAFF. Full variable domain (outside the CDR3, taken from reference TRBV7-8 and TRBJ1-1): GAGVSQSPRYKVAKRGQDVALRCDPISGHVSLFWYQQALGQGPEFLTYFQNEAQLDKSGLPSDRFFAERPEGSVSTLKIQRTQQEDSAVYLCASSLVSYTEAFFGQGTRLTVV.

V and J are TRBV2 and TRBJ2-7; 10 bases align to TRBD2. CDR3 length: 15 residues. In germline, CDR1 is SNHLY, CDR2 FYNNEI. Losses at the gene ends were 3 bases for V and 5 bases for J; bases not matched to a gene: 7. CDR3 coding DNA: TGTGCCAGCAGTGACCCAAGCGGGAGGGACGACGAGCAGTACTTC. Its protein product is CASSDPSGRDDEQYF.

The rearrangement uses TRBV19 and TRBJ1-2; tentative D call: TRBD1 (5 bases). CDR3 length: 13 amino acids. Between the trimmed V and J ends, which lost 6 bases and 3 bases, there was a span of 11 bases. Per germline, CDR1 LNHDA and CDR2 SQIVND (reference sequence). CDR3 in DNA: TGTGCCAGTAGAGGGGACCTTTACTATGGCTACACCTTC. Protein sequence: CASRGDLYYGYTF.